The present TCR beta chain was sequenced within a study of blood T cell repertoires in COVID-19. Whole-study context: Sites across the United States, Italy and Spain contributed samples from acute and convalescent COVID-19. T cells, B-cell-depleted T cells, or PBMCs provided the cDNA or gDNA that served as material.

The CDR3 loop spans 16 amino acids. Germline V gene lookup returns CDR1 MNHNY and CDR2 SVGAGI (reference sequence). V lost 5 bases to trimming and J lost 3 bases; unmatched junction nucleotides: 9. In the original analysis: The assay estimated nucleated cells by amplifying reference gene primers. Using immunoSEQ multiplex PCR, the repertoire was profiled, and TCRdb retains in-frame clones only, with some absent. That table gives V, J and clone size, and the DNA gave D and trimming. The sample holds some 140,000 clones, around 86% seen once. The gene calls are TRBV6-6 and TRBJ1-2; 10 bases align to TRBD1. The clonotype was recovered from a woman in her 50s who had recovered from COVID-19. Sequenced sample: peripheral blood. CDR3 protein: CASSHHDRGPDYGYTF. In DNA, the CDR3 is TGTGCCAGCAGTCACCACGACAGGGGGCCGGACTATGGCTACACCTTC.